One and the same sample provided the 19 T cell receptor beta chains below, sequenced in a study of blood T cell repertoires in COVID-19. Clones were read by immunoSEQ multiplex PCR, and TCRdb kept only the in-frame ones, dropping some. The sample shows 90,000 to 120,000 clones, 88% of them seen only once. Sequenced: peripheral blood. These receptors all stem from a human donor in a cohort sampled during active COVID-19.

The chain links TRBV15 to TRBJ1-4; possibly TRBD1 for D (6 bases). V shed 0 bases and J shed 7 bases, with 15 bases lying between them. Germline assignment: CDR1 LNHNV and CDR2 YYDKDF (reference sequence). The CDR3 loop spans 16 amino acids. The CDR3, as DNA: TGTGCCACCAGCAGAGACAGAGGCACAGGGTCTGAAAAACTGTTTTTT. Protein: CATSRDRGTGSEKLFF.

This clone was seen once. The rearrangement links TRBV7-9 to TRBJ2-7; TRBD2 aligns across 13 bases. J gave up 3 bases and V 5 bases, and 13 bases lay outside the gene matches. CDR3 length: 18 residues. CDR1 and CDR2 from the germline V gene are SEHNR and FQNEAQ (reference sequence). CDR3 protein: CASSPGTSGIPRDYEQYF. Written as DNA, the CDR3 is TGTGCCAGCAGCCCCGGGACTAGCGGGATTCCTCGGGACTACGAGCAGTACTTC.

The chain couples TRBV6-5 to TRBJ1-2; D remains unclear. The V and J ends lost 0 bases and 5 bases respectively, with 16 bases between them. Germline V gene data show CDR1 as MNHEY and CDR2 as SVGAGI. There are 16 residues in the CDR3. CDR3 region: CASSYSYQVDLYGYTF. Here the CDR3 DNA reads TGTGCCAGCAGTTACTCGTATCAGGTTGATTTATATGGCTACACCTTC.

The chain employs TRBV24-1 and TRBJ2-2; TRBD2 matches 7 bases. Looked up from germline, CDR1 is KGHDR and CDR2 is SFDVKD. The trim removed 5 bases at V and 3 bases at J, leaving 5 bases unmatched. The CDR3 covers 15 residues. The CDR3 nucleotides read TGTGCCACCAGTGGGGGACTAACTTACACCGGGGAGCTGTTTTTT. Translation gives CATSGGLTYTGELFF.

This chain uses TRBV5-4 with TRBJ2-1; 14 bases agree with TRBD2. V was pared by 3 bases and J by 5 bases, with 7 bases of the junction left unmatched. Germline CDR1 is SGHNT and CDR2 is YYREEE (reference sequence). The length of the CDR3 is 17 residues. The DNA of the CDR3 is TGTGCCAGCAGCTCTCGTAAGACTAGCGGGGGGGACAATGAGCAGTTCTTC. Amino acid sequence: CASSSRKTSGGDNEQFF.

The CDR3 nucleotides are TGTGCCACCAGCAGAGCAGGCGGCACAGATACGCAGTATTTT. Encoded protein: CATSRAGGTDTQYF. The genes are TRBV15 and TRBJ2-3; no definite D call. Germline V gene data show CDR1 as LNHNV and CDR2 as YYDKDF (reference sequence). This CDR3 comprises 14 residues. Trimming left V 1 base short and J 1 base short, with 6 bases between. Together with reference TRBV15 and TRBJ2-3, the CDR3 gives the full variable domain: DAMVIQNPRYQVTQFGKPVTLSCSQTLNHNVMYWYQQKSSQAPKLLFHYYDKDFNNEADTPDNFQSRRPNTSFCFLDIRSPGLGDTAMYLCATSRAGGTDTQYFGPGTRLTVL.

This chain connects TRBV27 to TRBJ2-7; 10 nucleotides align to TRBD2. CDR1 and CDR2 (germline): MNHEY, SMNVEV (reference sequence). V lost 5 bases and J lost 5; bases outside the gene matches: 6. There are 14 residues in the CDR3. As DNA, the CDR3 is TGTGCCAGCAGTCCCGGGACTAGCGTCCACGAGCAGTACTTC. This codes for CASSPGTSVHEQYF.

V is TRBV5-1 and J is TRBJ2-7, with 10 bases aligning to TRBD1. In germline, CDR1 is SGHRS, CDR2 YFSETQ. This CDR3 is built from 14 residues. V was pared by 0 bases and J by 5 bases, with 2 bases of the junction left unmatched. The CDR3 is CASSLGQGANEQYF. CDR3 in DNA: TGCGCCAGCAGCTTGGGACAGGGGGCCAACGAGCAGTACTTC.

This CDR3 reads CASSFKAGGYEQYF. The CDR3 DNA is TGTGCCAGCAGTTTTAAGGCAGGGGGCTACGAGCAGTACTTC. This chain links TRBV27 with TRBJ2-7; 7 bases are a match to TRBD1. Germline values: CDR1 MNHEY, CDR2 SMNVEV (reference sequence). The CDR3 spans 14 residues. With V trimmed by 3 bases and J by 3 bases, 5 bases remained unmatched.

V gene TRBV19 combines with J gene TRBJ2-1; 9 bases align to TRBD2. Germline values: CDR1 LNHDA, CDR2 SQIVND (reference sequence). The ends lost 6 bases at V and 8 bases at J; junction bases unmatched: 11. This CDR3 spans 15 amino acids. Here the CDR3 reads CASRVRAGGYDEQFF. Written as DNA, the CDR3 is TGTGCCAGTAGGGTACGAGCGGGGGGATACGATGAGCAGTTCTTC.

The genes are TRBV10-1 and TRBJ2-3, with a possible D match to TRBD1 (6 bases). The germline V gene has CDR1 WNHNN and CDR2 SYGVQD (reference sequence). The CDR3 has 16 amino acids. V was pared by 1 base and J by 1 base, with 12 bases between. This CDR3 reads CASSEFRDTGTDTQYF. In nucleotides, the CDR3 is TGCGCCAGCAGTGAGTTCCGGGACACTGGCACAGATACGCAGTATTTT.

The chain uses TRBV7-3 and TRBJ2-3, with 14 bases aligning to TRBD2. Germline CDR1 SGHTA, CDR2 FQGTGA. Losses at the gene ends were 5 bases for V and 12 bases for J; bases not matched to a gene: 10. The CDR3 covers 15 residues. In DNA, the CDR3 is TGTGCCAGCAGCACCACCGGGACTAGCGGGGGAAAACAGTATTTT. Translation gives CASSTTGTSGGKQYF.

The chain combines TRBV28 with TRBJ1-1; D might be TRBD1 (5 bases). The CDR3 sequence is 15 residues long. Looked up from germline, CDR1 is MDHEN and CDR2 is SYDVKM. V gave up 6 bases and J gave up 1 base, with 15 bases separating them. The chain's CDR3 is CASRSRAPRNTEAFF. CDR3 DNA sequence: TGTGCCAGCAGATCCAGGGCCCCCCGGAACACTGAAGCTTTCTTT.

J is TRBJ1-5 and V is TRBV6-1; maybe TRBD1 (6 bases). The ends were cut back, 3 bases at V and 0 bases at J, with 12 bases in the middle. This CDR3 has 16 residues. Germline CDR1 MNHNS, CDR2 SASEGT. Here the CDR3 reads CASSEGRGYSNQPQHF. In nucleotides, the CDR3 is TGTGCCAGCAGTGAGGGAAGGGGGTATAGCAATCAGCCCCAGCATTTT.

A note on this clone: The germline gene is not matched at one end of the junction; a read error may be the cause. The sample holds other DNA sequences that translate to the same CDR3. The chain couples TRBV13 to TRBJ1-2; 7 nucleotides agree with TRBD1. CDR1 is PRHDT and CDR2 is FYEKMQ in the germline V gene (reference sequence). The CDR3 consists of 14 residues. CDR3 sequence (DNA): TGTGCCAGCAGCCCCTCGACAGGGCGCCATGGCTATACCTTC. Translated: CASSPSTGRHGYTF.

This chain links TRBV7-9 with TRBJ2-7; 7 bases map to TRBD1. CDR3 length: 14 amino acids. V shed 7 bases and J 2 bases; nucleotides not matched to a gene: 8. The V gene's germline CDR1 is SEHNR and CDR2 FQNEAQ (reference sequence). CDR3 region: CASTQQGSTYEQYF. The CDR3 DNA follows: TGTGCCAGCACCCAACAGGGGTCTACCTACGAGCAGTACTTC.

V gene TRBV2 combines with J gene TRBJ2-5; TRBD2 matches 8 bases. This CDR3 is built from 16 residues. V shed 1 base and J 5 bases; nucleotides not matched to a gene: 9. Germline-derived CDR1 and CDR2 are SNHLY and FYNNEI. This CDR3 reads CASSEVLSGVVETQYF. In DNA, the CDR3 is TGTGCCAGCAGTGAAGTTCTTAGCGGGGTGGTGGAGACCCAGTACTTC.

This sequence joins TRBV5-5 and TRBJ1-5; maybe TRBD1 (5 bases). Germline V CDR1 and CDR2: SGHKS, YYEKEE (reference sequence). The CDR3 covers 17 residues. Between the trimmed V and J ends, which lost 1 base and 2 bases, there was a span of 16 bases. The CDR3 DNA is TGTGCCAGCAGCTTGCAGGCCGGGACTCCTGGCAATCAGCCCCAGCATTTT. Protein product: CASSLQAGTPGNQPQHF.

As regards this clone: The same CDR3 also results from other DNA sequences found in this sample. This chain connects TRBV27 to TRBJ2-7; 9 positions agree with TRBD2. V dropped 10 bases and J dropped 5; count of bases not matched to a gene: 12. Germline lookup yields CDR1 MNHEY and CDR2 SMNVEV (reference sequence). This CDR3 is 14 amino acids long. Here the CDR3 reads CAIGARGGDHEQYF. The CDR3 DNA follows: TGTGCCATCGGGGCGCGGGGGGGGGACCACGAGCAGTACTTC.